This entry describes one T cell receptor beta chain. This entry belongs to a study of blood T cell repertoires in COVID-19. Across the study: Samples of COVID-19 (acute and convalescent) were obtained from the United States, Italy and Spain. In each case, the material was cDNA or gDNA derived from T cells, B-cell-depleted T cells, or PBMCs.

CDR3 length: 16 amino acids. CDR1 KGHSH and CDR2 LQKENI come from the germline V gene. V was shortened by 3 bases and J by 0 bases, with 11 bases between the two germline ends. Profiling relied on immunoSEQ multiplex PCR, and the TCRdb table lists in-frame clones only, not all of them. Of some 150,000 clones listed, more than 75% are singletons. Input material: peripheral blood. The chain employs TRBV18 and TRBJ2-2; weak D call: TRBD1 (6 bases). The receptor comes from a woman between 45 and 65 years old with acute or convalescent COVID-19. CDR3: CASSPQGPTNTGELFF. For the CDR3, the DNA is TGTGCCAGCTCACCGCAGGGGCCAACGAACACCGGGGAGCTGTTTTTT. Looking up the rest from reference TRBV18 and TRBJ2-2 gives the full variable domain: NAGVMQNPRHLVRRRGQEARLRCSPMKGHSHVYWYRQLPEEGLKFMVYLQKENIIDESGMPKERFSAEFPKEGPSILRIQQVVRGDSAAYFCASSPQGPTNTGELFFGEGSRLTVL.